This TCR beta chain was profiled in a study of OX40 agonist ivuxolimab in advanced cancers. Background on the study: Dosing consisted of intravenous ivuxolimab at 0.01 to 10 mg/kg every 2 weeks. The mean age was approximately 60 years, ranging from roughly 23 to 79, with 80% to 85% of participants male. Earlier anti-PD-1, anti-PD-L1 or anti-CTLA-4 therapy was permitted; under 50% had received some.

Study-wide points: The study observed clonal expansion of CD4+ and CD8+ blood T cells by week 6 at 0.1 to 3.0 mg/kg.

Repertoires were generated with immunoSEQ multiplex PCR, while TCRdb's copy carries only in-frame clones and drops some. Found here are about 72,000 clones, around 91% of them singletons; the top ten hold about 0.94%. This clone was seen a handful of times. Its antigen is not identified. Sequenced here: CD4+ or CD8+ T cells sorted from blood, sampled in a trial of the OX40 agonist ivuxolimab. This clonotype was sampled from an adult with an advanced solid tumor such as melanoma, head and neck, liver or kidney cancer.

CDR3 coding DNA: TGCGCCAGCAGCCGACAGGGTCCCTACGAGCAGTACTTC. It encodes CASSRQGPYEQYF. This chain links TRBV5-1 with TRBJ2-7, with TRBD1 matching over 7 bases. This CDR3 contains 13 residues. The germline CDR1 and CDR2 sequences are SGHRS and YFSETQ. V shed 4 bases, J shed 2 bases, and the junction held 3 bases outside the gene matches. Drawing the rest from reference TRBV5-1 and TRBJ2-7, the complete variable domain is KAGVTQTPRYLIKTRGQQVTLSCSPISGHRSVSWYQQTPGQGLQFLFEYFSETQRNKGNFPGRFSGRQFSNSRSEMNVSTLELGDSALYLCASSRQGPYEQYFGPGTRLTVT.